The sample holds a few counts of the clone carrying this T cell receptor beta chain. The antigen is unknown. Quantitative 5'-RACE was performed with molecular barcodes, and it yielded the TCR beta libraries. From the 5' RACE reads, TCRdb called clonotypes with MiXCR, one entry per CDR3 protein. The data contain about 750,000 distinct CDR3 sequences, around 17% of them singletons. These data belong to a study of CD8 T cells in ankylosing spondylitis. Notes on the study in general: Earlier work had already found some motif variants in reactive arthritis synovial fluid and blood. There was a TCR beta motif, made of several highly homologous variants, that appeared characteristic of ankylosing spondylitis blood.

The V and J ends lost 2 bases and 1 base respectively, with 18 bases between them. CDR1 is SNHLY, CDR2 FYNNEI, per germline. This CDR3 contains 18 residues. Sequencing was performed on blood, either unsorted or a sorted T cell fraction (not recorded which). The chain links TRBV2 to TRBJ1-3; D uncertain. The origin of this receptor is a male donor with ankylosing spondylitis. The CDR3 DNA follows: TGTGCCAGCAGTGAAAATGGGAACTACGGTCATTCTGGAAACACCATATATTTT. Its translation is CASSENGNYGHSGNTIYF.